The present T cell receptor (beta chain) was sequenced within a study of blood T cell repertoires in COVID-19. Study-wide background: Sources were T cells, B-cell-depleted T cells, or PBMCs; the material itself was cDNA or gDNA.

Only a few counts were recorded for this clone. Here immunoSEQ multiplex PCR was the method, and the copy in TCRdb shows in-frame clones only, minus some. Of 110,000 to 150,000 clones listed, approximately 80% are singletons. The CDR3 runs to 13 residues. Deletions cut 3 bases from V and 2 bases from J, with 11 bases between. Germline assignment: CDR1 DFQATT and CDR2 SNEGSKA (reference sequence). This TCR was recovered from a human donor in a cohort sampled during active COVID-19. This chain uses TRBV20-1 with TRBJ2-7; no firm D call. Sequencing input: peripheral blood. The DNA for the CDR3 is TGCAGTGCTAGTAAGCAGGTTACCTACGAGCAGTACTTC. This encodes CSASKQVTYEQYF.